The present T cell receptor beta chain was sequenced within a study of monozygotic twins with inflammatory bowel disease. The TCR libraries each used total RNA (approximately 3,200 ng per library). TCRdb re-called the 5' RACE reads and gives one entry per CDR3 protein, without DNA. The table lists more than 300,000 distinct CDR3 sequences. The draw for each donor consisted of a single 2.5 ml blood sample. In regard to this clonotype: Its antigen remains unknown.

Findings and caveats of the study: IBD patients shared fewer clonotypes with others than healthy twins, especially with disease activity.

This CDR3 region has 16 residues. CDR1 MDHEN and CDR2 SYDVKM come from the germline V gene. The sequencing sample was made of blood. The TCR originated in a human donor with ulcerative colitis or Crohn's disease, or a healthy co-twin of an affected twin (not recorded which). The genes are TRBV28 and TRBJ2-7; without DNA, the TCRdb call of TRBD1 cannot be checked. The CDR3 here is CASSFPPGTGWNEQYF.